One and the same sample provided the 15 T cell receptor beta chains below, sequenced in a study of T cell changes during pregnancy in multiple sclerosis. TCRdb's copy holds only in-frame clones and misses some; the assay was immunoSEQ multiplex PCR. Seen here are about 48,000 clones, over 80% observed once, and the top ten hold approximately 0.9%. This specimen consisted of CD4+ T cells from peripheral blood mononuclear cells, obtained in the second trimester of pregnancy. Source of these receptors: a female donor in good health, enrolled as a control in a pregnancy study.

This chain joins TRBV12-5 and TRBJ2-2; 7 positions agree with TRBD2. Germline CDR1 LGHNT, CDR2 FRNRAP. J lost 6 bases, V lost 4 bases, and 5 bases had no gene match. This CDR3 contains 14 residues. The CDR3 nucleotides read TGTGCTAGTGGTTGGGGGACTAATTCCGGGGAGCTGTTTTTT. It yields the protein CASGWGTNSGELFF.

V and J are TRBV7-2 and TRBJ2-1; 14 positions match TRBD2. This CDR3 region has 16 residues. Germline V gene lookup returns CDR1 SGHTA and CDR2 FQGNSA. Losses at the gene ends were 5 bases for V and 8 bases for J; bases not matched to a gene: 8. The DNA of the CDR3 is TGTGCCAGCAGCCGACCGGGACTAGCGGGAGTCGATGAGCAGTTCTTC. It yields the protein CASSRPGLAGVDEQFF. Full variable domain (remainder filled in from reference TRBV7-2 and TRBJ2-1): GAGVSQSPSNKVTEKGKDVELRCDPISGHTALYWYRQSLGQGLEFLIYFQGNSAPDKSGLPSDRFSAERTGGSVSTLTIQRTQQEDSAVYLCASSRPGLAGVDEQFFGPGTRLTVL.

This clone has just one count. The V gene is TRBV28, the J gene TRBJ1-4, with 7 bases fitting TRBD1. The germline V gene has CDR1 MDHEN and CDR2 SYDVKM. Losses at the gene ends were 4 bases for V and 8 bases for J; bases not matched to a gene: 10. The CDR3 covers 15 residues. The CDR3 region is CASSWSSGQLEKLFF. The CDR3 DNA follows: TGTGCCAGCAGTTGGAGTTCGGGACAGTTAGAAAAACTGTTTTTT.

DNA of the CDR3: TGTGCCAGCAGCAAAGTTACGAGTGGGGAGCTGTTTTTT. Protein: CASSKVTSGELFF. The chain recombines TRBV21-1 with TRBJ2-2; the D call TRBD2 from the table was never checked on the DNA. TRBV21-1 is assigned pseudogene status. The CDR3 loop spans 13 amino acids.

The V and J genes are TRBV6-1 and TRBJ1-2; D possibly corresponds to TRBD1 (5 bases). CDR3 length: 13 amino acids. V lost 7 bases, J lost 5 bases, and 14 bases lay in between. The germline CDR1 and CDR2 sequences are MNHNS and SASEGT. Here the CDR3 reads CASMSDKLYGYTF. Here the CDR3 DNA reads TGTGCCAGCATGTCGGACAAACTATATGGCTACACCTTC.

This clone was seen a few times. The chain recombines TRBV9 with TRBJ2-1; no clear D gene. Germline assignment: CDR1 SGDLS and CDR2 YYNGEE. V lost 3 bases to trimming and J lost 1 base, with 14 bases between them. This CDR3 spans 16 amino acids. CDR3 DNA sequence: TGTGCCAGCAGCGCCACGACTCACTCATCCTACAATGAGCAGTTCTTC. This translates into CASSATTHSSYNEQFF.

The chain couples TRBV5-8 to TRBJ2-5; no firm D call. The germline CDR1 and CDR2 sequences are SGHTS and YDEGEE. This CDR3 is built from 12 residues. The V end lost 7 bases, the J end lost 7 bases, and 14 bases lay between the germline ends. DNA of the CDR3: TGTGCCAGCTATCTGTTGGGCCGGACCCAGTACTTC. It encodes CASYLLGRTQYF. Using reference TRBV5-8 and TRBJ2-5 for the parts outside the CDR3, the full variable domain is EAGVTQSPTHLIKTRGQQATLRCSPISGHTSVYWYQQALGLGLQFLLWYDEGEERNRGNFPPRFSGRQFPNYSSELNVNALELEDSALYLCASYLLGRTQYFGPGTRLLVL.

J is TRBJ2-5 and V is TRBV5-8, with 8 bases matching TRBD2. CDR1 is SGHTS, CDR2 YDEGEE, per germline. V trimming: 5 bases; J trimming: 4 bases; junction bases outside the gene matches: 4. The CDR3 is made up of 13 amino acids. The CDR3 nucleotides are TGTGCCAGCAGAGGGACTAGTAGAGAGACCCAGTACTTC. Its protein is CASRGTSRETQYF. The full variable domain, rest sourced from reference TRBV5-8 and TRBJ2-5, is EAGVTQSPTHLIKTRGQQATLRCSPISGHTSVYWYQQALGLGLQFLLWYDEGEERNRGNFPPRFSGRQFPNYSSELNVNALELEDSALYLCASRGTSRETQYFGPGTRLLVL.

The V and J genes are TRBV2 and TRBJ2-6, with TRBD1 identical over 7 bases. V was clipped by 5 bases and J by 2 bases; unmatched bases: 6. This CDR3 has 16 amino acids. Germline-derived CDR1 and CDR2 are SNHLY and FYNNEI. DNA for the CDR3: TGTGCCAGCAGTCCTGACAGGGCGGCTGGGGCCAACGTCCTGACTTTC. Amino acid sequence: CASSPDRAAGANVLTF. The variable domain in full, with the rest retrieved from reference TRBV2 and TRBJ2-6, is EPEVTQTPSHQVTQMGQEVILRCVPISNHLYFYWYRQILGQKVEFLVSFYNNEISEKSEIFDDQFSVERPDGSNFTLKIRSTKLEDSAMYFCASSPDRAAGANVLTFGAGSRLTVL.

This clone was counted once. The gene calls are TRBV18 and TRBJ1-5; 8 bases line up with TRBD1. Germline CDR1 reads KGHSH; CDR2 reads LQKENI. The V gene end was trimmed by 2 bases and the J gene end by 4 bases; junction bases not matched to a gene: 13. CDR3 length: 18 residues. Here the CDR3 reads CASSPNPRAGQGNQPQHF. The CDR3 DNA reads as TGTGCCAGCTCACCAAACCCGAGGGCCGGACAGGGTAATCAGCCCCAGCATTTT.

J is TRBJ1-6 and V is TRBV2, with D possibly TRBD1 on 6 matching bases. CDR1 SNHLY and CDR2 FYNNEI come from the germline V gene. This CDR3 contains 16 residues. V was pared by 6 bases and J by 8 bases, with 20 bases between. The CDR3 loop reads CASSLRGGGGYSPLHF. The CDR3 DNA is TGTGCCAGCAGCCTAAGGGGAGGGGGTGGATATTCACCCCTCCACTTT.

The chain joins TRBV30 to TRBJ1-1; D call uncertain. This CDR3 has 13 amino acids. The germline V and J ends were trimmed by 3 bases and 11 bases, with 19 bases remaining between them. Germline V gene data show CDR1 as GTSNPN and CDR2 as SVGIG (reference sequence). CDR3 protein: CAWRPLAFYGAFF. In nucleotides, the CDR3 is TGTGCCTGGAGGCCCCTAGCCTTTTATGGGGCTTTCTTT.

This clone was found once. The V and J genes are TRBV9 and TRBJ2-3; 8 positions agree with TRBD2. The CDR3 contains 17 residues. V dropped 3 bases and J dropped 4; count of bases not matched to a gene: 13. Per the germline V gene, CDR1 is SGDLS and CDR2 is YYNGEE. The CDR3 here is CASSDWRGASRADTQYF. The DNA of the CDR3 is TGTGCCAGCAGCGACTGGCGGGGGGCCTCGAGGGCAGATACGCAGTATTTT.

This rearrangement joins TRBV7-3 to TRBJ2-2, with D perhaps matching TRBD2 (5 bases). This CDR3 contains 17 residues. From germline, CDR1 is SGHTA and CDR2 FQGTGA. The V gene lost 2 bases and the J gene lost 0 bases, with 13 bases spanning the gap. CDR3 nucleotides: TGTGCCAGCAGCTTACGTCATGAGGGTCCGAACACCGGGGAGCTGTTTTTT. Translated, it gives CASSLRHEGPNTGELFF. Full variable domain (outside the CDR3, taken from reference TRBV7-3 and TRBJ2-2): GAGVSQTPSNKVTEKGKYVELRCDPISGHTALYWYRQSLGQGPEFLIYFQGTGAADDSGLPNDRFFAVRPEGSVSTLKIQRTERGDSAVYLCASSLRHEGPNTGELFFGEGSRLTVL.

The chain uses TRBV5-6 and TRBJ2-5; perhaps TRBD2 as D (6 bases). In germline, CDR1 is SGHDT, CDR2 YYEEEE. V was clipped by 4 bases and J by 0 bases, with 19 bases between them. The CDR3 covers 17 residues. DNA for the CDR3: TGTGCCAGCAGCGGTTCTGGGGGGTGGGGGTACCAAGAGACCCAGTACTTC. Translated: CASSGSGGWGYQETQYF.